The subject of this entry is one T cell receptor beta chain. The antigen remains undetermined. Method: immunoSEQ multiplex PCR; TCRdb's copy keeps in-frame clones and lacks some. In the table there are around 91,000 clones, around 93% of which are singletons. The sample belongs to a study of cytomegalovirus exposure and HLA in healthy donors. Study observations and caveats: A list of around 150 TCR beta chains associated with cytomegalovirus was given.

The germline CDR1 and CDR2 sequences are MNHNY and SVGAGI (reference sequence). With 4 bases removed from V and 2 bases from J, the gap between germline ends came to 9 bases. This CDR3 contains 14 residues. J is TRBJ1-3 and V is TRBV6-6; a weak D match, TRBD1 (6 bases). The TCR was taken from a woman in her twenties or thirties in good health and CMV-seropositive. The sequenced material came from PBMCs. The DNA for the CDR3 is TGTGCCAGCAGTTCGTCAGGGGCTGGAAACACCATATATTTT. It is translated as CASSSSGAGNTIYF.